This paragraph reports one TCR beta chain. These data come from a study of blood T cell repertoires in COVID-19. TCRdb's copy holds only in-frame clones and misses some; the assay was immunoSEQ multiplex PCR. Here the sample spans just over 150,000 clones, 70% to 90% being singletons. This CDR3 region has 13 residues. J lost 1 base, V lost 4 bases, and 1 base had no gene match. CDR1 is SGHRS and CDR2 is YFSETQ in the germline V gene. Clinical history reported by participants formed the basis on which cohorts were assigned. Recovered Cohort 3 donors showed two negative PCRs, clearance, or symptom resolution.

This sequence joins TRBV5-1 and TRBJ2-5; TRBD1 matches 7 bases. What was sequenced was PBMCs or T cells enriched from blood (not recorded which). The sequence was obtained from a woman between 45 and 65 years old who had recovered from COVID-19. CDR3: CASSRQGQETQYF. The CDR3 coding sequence is TGCGCCAGCAGCCGACAGGGCCAAGAGACCCAGTACTTC.